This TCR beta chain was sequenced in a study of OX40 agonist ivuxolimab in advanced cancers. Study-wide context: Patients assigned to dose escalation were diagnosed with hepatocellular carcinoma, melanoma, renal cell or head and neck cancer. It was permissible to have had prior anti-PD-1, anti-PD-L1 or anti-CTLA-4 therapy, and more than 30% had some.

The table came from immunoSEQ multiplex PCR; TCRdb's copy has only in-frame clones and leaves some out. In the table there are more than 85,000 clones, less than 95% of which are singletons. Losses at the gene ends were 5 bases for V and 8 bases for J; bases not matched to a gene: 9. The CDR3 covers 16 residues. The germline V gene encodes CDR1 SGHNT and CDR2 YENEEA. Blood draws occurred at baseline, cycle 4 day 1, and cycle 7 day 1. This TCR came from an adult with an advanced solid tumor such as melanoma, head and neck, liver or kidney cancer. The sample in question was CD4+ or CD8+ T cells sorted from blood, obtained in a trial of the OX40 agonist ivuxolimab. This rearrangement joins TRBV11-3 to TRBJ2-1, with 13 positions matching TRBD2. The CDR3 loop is CASSGGTSGGGYEQFF. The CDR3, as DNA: TGTGCCAGCAGCGGAGGAACTAGCGGGGGGGGCTATGAGCAGTTCTTC. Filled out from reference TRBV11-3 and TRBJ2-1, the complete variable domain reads EAGVVQSPRYKIIEKKQPVAFWCNPISGHNTLYWYLQNLGQGPELLIRYENEEAVDDSQLPKDRFSAERLKGVDSTLKIQPAELGDSAVYLCASSGGTSGGGYEQFFGPGTRLTVL.